The 27 T cell receptor beta chains below come from one sample, sequenced in a study of post-analysis software for immune sequencing data. Points from the study as a whole: Controls had lower frequencies than patients of about five TRBV segments, which included TRBV5-6, TRBV5-1 and TRBV20-1.

Their target antigens are unknown. Libraries were made from TCR beta cDNA, and they carried unique molecular identifiers. TCRdb processed the PCR reads anew with MiXCR; each CDR3 protein has one entry. The sample lists approximately 660,000 distinct CDR3 sequences, approximately 60% occurring once. Material: blood. Every receptor here comes from a girl aged 2-10 years with multiple sclerosis.

This sequence joins TRBV25-1 and TRBJ2-3; TRBD1 is a possible D gene (6 bases). The CDR3 totals 18 residues. Between the trimmed V and J ends, which lost 1 base and 0 bases, there was a span of 17 bases. The V gene's germline CDR1 is MGHDK and CDR2 SYGVNS. CDR3 sequence: CASSEWRGGEISTDTQYF. CDR3 DNA: TGTGCCAGCAGTGAATGGAGAGGGGGAGAAATCAGCACAGATACGCAGTATTTT.

V usage is TRBV7-9 and J usage is TRBJ2-1; D gene ambiguous. The CDR3 has 12 amino acids. The V end lost 10 bases, the J end lost 6 bases, and 13 bases lay between the germline ends. Germline CDR1 reads SEHNR; CDR2 reads FQNEAQ (reference sequence). Written as DNA, the CDR3 is TGTGCCACCGCCCGCGTGGGCAATGAGCAGTTCTTC. Its translation is CATARVGNEQFF.

This clonotype was picked up one time. J is TRBJ2-1 and V is TRBV20-1; D gene unclear. Germline CDR1 DFQATT, CDR2 SNEGSKA (reference sequence). V was clipped by 3 bases and J by 2 bases, with 11 bases between them. This CDR3 is 14 amino acids long. The CDR3 reads CSARSVGPYNEQFF. CDR3 coding DNA: TGCAGTGCTAGGTCTGTCGGGCCCTACAATGAGCAGTTCTTC.

The chain links TRBV3-1 to TRBJ2-7; TRBD2 agrees at 8 bases. Germline V gene lookup returns CDR1 LGHDT and CDR2 YNNKEL (reference sequence). There are 16 residues in the CDR3. V was clipped by 5 bases and J by 6 bases; unmatched bases: 15. As DNA, the CDR3 is TGTGCCAGCAGCACCGAGGGGAGCGGGAGACCGCTCGAGCAGTACTTC. Translation gives CASSTEGSGRPLEQYF.

This clonotype was counted between two and nine times. The chain is built from TRBV10-3 and TRBJ2-3; 7 bases fit TRBD1. With 4 bases clipped from V and 5 bases from J, the junction kept 12 bases outside the gene matches. From germline, CDR1 is ENHRY and CDR2 SYGVKD. This CDR3 is built from 16 residues. The CDR3, as DNA: TGTGCCATCAGTGCGAATCCGGGACAGCAAAAAGATACGCAGTATTTT. This codes for CAISANPGQQKDTQYF.

This clonotype has more than one count but fewer than ten. CDR3 in amino acids: CASSFPTDLYEQYF. Written as DNA, the CDR3 is TGTGCCAGCAGCTTCCCGACAGACTTATACGAGCAGTACTTC. This chain joins TRBV7-2 and TRBJ2-7; a possible D gene is TRBD1 (5 bases). The CDR3 extends over 14 amino acids. Germline V gives CDR1 SGHTA, CDR2 FQGNSA. Trimming stripped 3 bases from V and 4 bases from J, with 13 bases between.

This clonotype was seen only a few times. The chain carries TRBV7-9 and TRBJ1-2; 8 nucleotides align to TRBD1. The germline gives CDR1 SEHNR, CDR2 FQNEAQ (reference sequence). The CDR3 contains 15 residues. V was clipped by 5 bases and J by 4 bases; unmatched bases: 9. The CDR3 region is CASSARTGPVYGYTF. CDR3 nucleotide sequence: TGTGCCAGCAGCGCGCGGACAGGGCCCGTCTATGGCTACACCTTC.

This clonotype showed up just a few times. This chain joins TRBV29-1 and TRBJ2-1, with TRBD1 matching over 7 bases. The CDR3 is 13 residues long. Germline assignment: CDR1 SQVTM and CDR2 ANQGSEA. J gave up 10 bases and V 3 bases, and 9 bases lay outside the gene matches. CDR3 DNA sequence: TGCAGCGTTGAGGGGACAGAGGTGGGAGAGCAGTTCTTC. Translated, it gives CSVEGTEVGEQFF.

The rearrangement uses TRBV7-9 and TRBJ2-5; possible D gene TRBD1, 5 bases. CDR1 and CDR2 (germline): SEHNR, FQNEAQ (reference sequence). Trimming pared 9 bases from V and 1 base from J, leaving 12 bases between. The CDR3 totals 13 residues. This CDR3 reads CASDDSSQETQYF. CDR3 DNA: TGTGCCAGTGACGACAGTTCCCAAGAGACCCAGTACTTC.

This clonotype came up once. V gene TRBV6-6 combines with J gene TRBJ2-5; 8 nucleotides match TRBD2. Germline-derived CDR1 and CDR2 are MNHNY and SVGAGI (reference sequence). Trimming at V came to 4 bases and at J to 3 bases, leaving 4 bases not matched to a gene. The CDR3 sequence is 14 residues long. CDR3 in amino acids: CASSLTSGKETQYF. DNA for the CDR3: TGTGCCAGCAGTTTAACTAGCGGCAAAGAGACCCAGTACTTC.

The chain combines TRBV11-2 with TRBJ1-1; D may be TRBD1 (5 bases). Germline V lookup: CDR1 SGHAT, CDR2 FQNNGV. The CDR3 spans 13 residues. V was trimmed by 5 bases and J by 10 bases, leaving 17 bases between them. This CDR3 reads CASSPRMGVGAFF. For the CDR3, the DNA is TGTGCCAGCAGCCCTCGAATGGGGGTTGGAGCTTTCTTT.

The chain combines TRBV5-1 with TRBJ2-1, with D perhaps matching TRBD1 or TRBD2 (5 bases each). Germline values: CDR1 SGHRS, CDR2 YFSETQ. Deletions cut 0 bases from V and 9 bases from J, with 16 bases between. This CDR3 contains 15 residues. The DNA for the CDR3 is TGCGCCAGCAGCTTGGGAGGGACCGGGGTCAGTGAGCAGTTCTTC. Translated: CASSLGGTGVSEQFF.

The chain carries TRBV20-1 and TRBJ2-7; TRBD2 matches 7 bases. V lost 0 bases to trimming and J lost 1 base; unmatched junction nucleotides: 6. Germline V gene data show CDR1 as DFQATT and CDR2 as SNEGSKA (reference sequence). The CDR3 runs 15 residues. CDR3: CSARDGQRGSYEQYF. The DNA of the CDR3 is TGCAGTGCTAGAGATGGCCAGCGGGGTTCCTACGAGCAGTACTTC.

The rearrangement joins TRBV4-1 to TRBJ1-2; TRBD1 is a possible D gene (6 bases). The ends were cut back, 1 base at V and 2 bases at J, with 14 bases in the middle. Germline V gene lookup returns CDR1 MGHRA and CDR2 YSYEKL. CDR3 size: 16 residues. The CDR3 is CASSQGLRGMNYGYTF. The CDR3, as DNA: TGCGCCAGCAGCCAAGGACTAAGGGGGATGAACTATGGCTACACCTTC.

V usage is TRBV27 and J usage is TRBJ2-2, with D uncertain. The CDR3 loop spans 13 amino acids. Germline V lookup: CDR1 MNHEY, CDR2 SMNVEV (reference sequence). V lost 2 bases to trimming and J lost 6 bases, with 7 bases between them. The CDR3 DNA reads as TGTGCCAGCAGTTTAAGGATCGCCGGGGAGCTGTTTTTT. This encodes CASSLRIAGELFF.

Here the CDR3 DNA reads TGTGCCAGCAGCCAAGTCCAGACCGGGACAGTCTCCTACGAGCAGTACTTC. Translation: CASSQVQTGTVSYEQYF. The rearrangement uses TRBV4-2 and TRBJ2-7; 7 positions agree with TRBD1. Germline V gene data show CDR1 as LGHNA and CDR2 as YNFKEQ. The V and J ends lost 1 base and 0 bases, in that order; junction bases with no gene match: 9. The CDR3 spans 17 residues.

The DNA of the CDR3 is TGTGCCAGCAGTTTAGCGCTTAGAGAGACCCAGTACTTC. It encodes CASSLALRETQYF. The gene calls are TRBV12-3 or TRBV12-4 and TRBJ2-5; D call uncertain. Trimming cost V 0 bases and J 4 bases, with 6 bases left between them. The CDR3 is 13 amino acids.

This clonotype was observed once. This chain links TRBV10-3 with TRBJ2-3, with TRBD1 identical over 7 bases. The ends lost 6 bases at V and 2 bases at J; junction bases unmatched: 8. The CDR3 is 15 amino acids. CDR1 and CDR2 from the germline V gene are ENHRY and SYGVKD. In nucleotides, the CDR3 is TGTGCCATCAGCGCGACAGGGCCACCCACAGATACGCAGTATTTT. Encoded protein: CAISATGPPTDTQYF.

This clonotype was seen just once. V and J are TRBV5-1 and TRBJ1-1, with D possibly being TRBD1 (5 bases). In germline, CDR1 is SGHRS, CDR2 YFSETQ. CDR3 length: 15 amino acids. The V end lost 4 bases, the J end lost 0 bases, and 13 bases lay between the germline ends. This CDR3 reads CASSPGEGVNTEAFF. The CDR3 nucleotides read TGCGCCAGCAGCCCCGGTGAAGGGGTGAACACTGAAGCTTTCTTT.

This chain uses TRBV5-1 with TRBJ1-5; 11 bases align to TRBD1. CDR3 length: 16 amino acids. CDR1 SGHRS and CDR2 YFSETQ come from the germline V gene. V lost 0 bases to trimming and J lost 5 bases; unmatched junction nucleotides: 4. As DNA, the CDR3 is TGCGCCAGCAGCTTGGACCCGGGACAGGGGGATCAGCCCCAGCATTTT. As protein: CASSLDPGQGDQPQHF. The complete variable domain, with remaining parts taken from reference TRBV5-1 and TRBJ1-5, reads KAGVTQTPRYLIKTRGQQVTLSCSPISGHRSVSWYQQTPGQGLQFLFEYFSETQRNKGNFPGRFSGRQFSNSRSEMNVSTLELGDSALYLCASSLDPGQGDQPQHFGDGTRLSIL.

CDR3 nucleotide sequence: TGTGCCATCAGTGAGTCCCCGACAGGGGGACAGCCCCAGCATTTT. Translating it yields CAISESPTGGQPQHF. V usage is TRBV10-3 and J usage is TRBJ1-5; 9 bases agree with TRBD1. The CDR3 contains 15 residues. After removal of 0 bases from V and 7 bases from J, the junction contained 4 bases not matched to a gene. Per the germline V gene, CDR1 is ENHRY and CDR2 is SYGVKD.

The gene calls are TRBV6-2 or TRBV6-3 and TRBJ2-6; no reliable D call. CDR1 MNHEY and CDR2 SVGEGT come from the germline V gene. The CDR3 is made up of 16 amino acids. Trimming removed 2 bases at V and 4 bases at J, with 12 bases between. In DNA form, the CDR3 reads TGTGCCAGCAGTTACGGAATGATTACAGGGGCCAACGTCCTGACTTTC. Protein sequence: CASSYGMITGANVLTF.

This chain connects TRBV10-2 to TRBJ2-3, with unresolved D. CDR3 length equals 14 residues. Germline loops: CDR1 WSHSY, CDR2 SAAADI. The V end lost 6 bases, the J end lost 2 bases, and 12 bases lay between the germline ends. The CDR3 DNA sequence: TGCGCCAGCAGCCCCAACCGCGACACAGATACGCAGTATTTT. Its translation is CASSPNRDTDTQYF.

The chain links TRBV6-2 or TRBV6-3 to TRBJ2-5; TRBD1 might be the D (5 bases). The tail of the sequence fits TRBJ2-7 better, so the J call may be wrong. From germline, CDR1 is MNHEY and CDR2 SVGEGT. The CDR3 consists of 15 residues. The CDR3 DNA reads TGTGCCAGCAGTTACTCGAAGGACAACGGTTACGAGCAGTACTTC. This translates into CASSYSKDNGYEQYF.

The chain has TRBV20-1 and TRBJ2-5, with D unresolved. The CDR3 covers 12 residues. V lost 6 bases and J 7 bases, leaving 15 bases between the germline ends. The germline CDR1 and CDR2 sequences are DFQATT and SNEGSKA (reference sequence). The CDR3 DNA is TGCAGTGCGAAGAGCAGCGTCAGGACCCAGTACTTC. It specifies CSAKSSVRTQYF.

The chain links TRBV4-2 to TRBJ2-1; possible D gene TRBD2, 5 bases. The germline V gene has CDR1 LGHNA and CDR2 YNFKEQ. The CDR3 is 16 residues long. V was cut by 0 bases and J by 8 bases, with 17 bases left in between. The CDR3 bases are TGTGCCAGCAGCCAAGACAAGGACTCTTCGAGCGATGAGCAGTTCTTC. Its protein product is CASSQDKDSSSDEQFF.

The chain uses TRBV29-1 and TRBJ2-4; perhaps TRBD2 as D (6 bases). With the DNA end fitting TRBJ2-7 better, the J assignment may be wrong. Germline V CDR1 and CDR2: SQVTM, ANQGSEA. This CDR3 contains 13 residues. CDR3 coding DNA: TGCAGCGTTGTCACAGGACTACTCTACGAGCAGTACTTC. Translating gives CSVVTGLLYEQYF.